This TCR beta chain is drawn from a study of shared clonotypes between healthy human individuals. Study-level information: Aged between 18 and 49, the donors were a couple of women and a few men. The plates for each donor numbered three CD4 naive, three CD4 memory, two CD8 naive and one CD8 memory. Study conclusions and caveats: It was the non-shared clonotypes that had lower generation probabilities than clonotypes shared by all four donors.

Original processing methods: Junction-only sequences without quality scores came from ImmunoSEQ, so filtering differed. The assay was immunoSEQ multiplex PCR, and TCRdb's table has in-frame clones only and misses some. D and trimming come from the DNA, and the V and J calls and clone size come from that table. This sample has about 1,800,000 clones, with approximately 94% found just once. This clone was observed a single time. As yet, its antigen is unknown. The germline V gene has CDR1 MGHRA and CDR2 YSYEKL. This CDR3 region has 15 residues. The ends lost 5 bases at V and 0 bases at J; junction bases unmatched: 6. Terminally differentiated effector memory CD45RA+ cells were excluded from the naive CD8 cells, which were CD45RO-negative and positively selected for CCR7.

The sequencing sample was made of naive CD8+ T cells sorted from blood. The rearrangement joins TRBV4-1 to TRBJ1-2; 7 bases agree with TRBD1. The origin of this receptor is a man between 18 and 35 years old in good health. As DNA, the CDR3 is TGCGCCAGCAGCTTCCGGGACAGCCCTAACTATGGCTACACCTTC. This codes for CASSFRDSPNYGYTF.